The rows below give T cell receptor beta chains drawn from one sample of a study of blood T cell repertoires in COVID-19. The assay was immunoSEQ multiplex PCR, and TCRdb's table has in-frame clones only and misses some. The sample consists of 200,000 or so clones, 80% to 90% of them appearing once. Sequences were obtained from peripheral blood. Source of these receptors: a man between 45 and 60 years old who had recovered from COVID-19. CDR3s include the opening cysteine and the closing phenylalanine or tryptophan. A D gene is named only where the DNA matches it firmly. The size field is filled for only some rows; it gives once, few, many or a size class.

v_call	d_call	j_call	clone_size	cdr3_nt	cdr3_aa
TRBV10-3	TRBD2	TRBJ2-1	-	TGTGCCATCGACCGAGCGGGACCTAGCAATGAGCAGTTCTTC	CAIDRAGPSNEQFF
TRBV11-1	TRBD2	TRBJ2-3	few	TGTGCCAGCAGCTTAACTAGCGGGATTGGCACAGATACGCAGTATTTT	CASSLTSGIGTDTQYF
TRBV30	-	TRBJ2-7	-	TGTGCCTGGAGACAGGGCTACGAGCAGTACTTC	CAWRQGYEQYF
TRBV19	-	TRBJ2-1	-	TGTGCCAGTACCCCACGGCGGGATTTCAATGAGCAGTTCTTC	CASTPRRDFNEQFF
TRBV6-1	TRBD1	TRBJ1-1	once	TGTGCCAGCAGTGAACGGTTAGGGACAGGGGCGAACACTGAAGCTTTCTTT	CASSERLGTGANTEAFF
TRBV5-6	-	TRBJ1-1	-	TGTGCCAGCAGCTTGGCCGGGAGGTTCACTGAAGCTTTCTTT	CASSLAGRFTEAFF
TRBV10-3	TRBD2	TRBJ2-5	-	TGTGCCATCAGTGAGCCCAGGGGACTAGCGAGCGGGGGTAGAGAGACCCAGTACTTC	CAISEPRGLASGGRETQYF
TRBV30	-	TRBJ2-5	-	TGTGCCTGGAGTTCCACTCGCTTAGTCCAAGAGACCCAGTACTTC	CAWSSTRLVQETQYF
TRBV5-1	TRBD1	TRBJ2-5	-	TGCGCCAGCAGCTTGTCCCAGGGGGTGATGTACCAAGAGACCCAGTACTTC	CASSLSQGVMYQETQYF
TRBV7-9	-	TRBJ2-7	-	TGTGCCAGCAGCTCCCCGAGCTACGAGCAGTACTTC	CASSSPSYEQYF
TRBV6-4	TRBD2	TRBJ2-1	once	TGTGCCAGCAGAAAAGGACTAGCGGGAGGGGACAATGAGCAGTTCTTC	CASRKGLAGGDNEQFF
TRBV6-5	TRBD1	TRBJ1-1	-	TGTGCCAGCAGTTACACACAGGGGAGCACTGAAGCTTTCTTT	CASSYTQGSTEAFF
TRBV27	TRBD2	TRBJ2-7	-	TGTGCCAGCAGTTGGGGAGCGGGAGGGACCTACGAGCAGTACTTC	CASSWGAGGTYEQYF
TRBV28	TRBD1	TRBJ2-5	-	TGTGCCAGTCGAAGGGGGCTGGAGACCCAGTACTTC	CASRRGLETQYF
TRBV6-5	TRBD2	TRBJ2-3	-	TGTGCCAGCAGTTACCTAGCGGCTAGCACAGATACGCAGTATTTT	CASSYLAASTDTQYF
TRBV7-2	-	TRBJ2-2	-	TGTGCCAGCAGCTTCTCCCGGGAGCTGTTTTTT	CASSFSRELFF
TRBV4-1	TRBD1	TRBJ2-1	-	TGCGCCAGCAGCCAAGGGACAGGGGGCGCATCCTACAATGAGCAGTTCTTC	CASSQGTGGASYNEQFF
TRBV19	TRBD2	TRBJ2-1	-	TGTGCCAGTAGTACCCCTTTCGCGGGGGACAATGAGCAGTTCTTC	CASSTPFAGDNEQFF
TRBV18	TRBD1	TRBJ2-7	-	TGTGCCAGCTCACCACGGACAGGTTACGAGCAGTACTTC	CASSPRTGYEQYF
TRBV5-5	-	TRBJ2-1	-	TGTGCCAGCAGCTTGTTGGTGGGGCGGTACAATGAGCAGTTCTTC	CASSLLVGRYNEQFF
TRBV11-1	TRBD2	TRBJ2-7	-	TGTGCCAGCAGCTTAGGACTAGCGGGGATCTACGAGGAGCAGTACTTC	CASSLGLAGIYEEQYF
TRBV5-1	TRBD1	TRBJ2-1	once	TGCGCCAGCAGCTTGGAGGGGGCTGGGTACAATGAGCAGTTCTTC	CASSLEGAGYNEQFF
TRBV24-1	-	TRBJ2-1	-	TGTGCCACCAGTCGCGGGAACCCTCACTACAATGAGCAGTTCTTC	CATSRGNPHYNEQFF
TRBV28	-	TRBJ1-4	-	TGTGCCAGCAGTACAGGGCGACGCGAAAAACTGTTTTTT	CASSTGRREKLFF
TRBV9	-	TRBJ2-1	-	TGTGCCAGCAGCCCCACGGACAGGAGGGGCAATGAGCAGTTCTTC	CASSPTDRRGNEQFF
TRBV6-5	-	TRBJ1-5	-	TGTGCCAGCAGACCCACAGGGTTAAGCCAGCCCCAGCATTTT	CASRPTGLSQPQHF
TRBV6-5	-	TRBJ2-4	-	TGTGCCAGCATTGGACTGTCACTAGCCAAAAACATTCAGTACTTC	CASIGLSLAKNIQYF
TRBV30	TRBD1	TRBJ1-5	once	TGTGCCTGGAGTGTAGGGACAGGGGGCAATCAGCCCCAGCATTTT	CAWSVGTGGNQPQHF
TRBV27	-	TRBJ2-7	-	TGTGCCAGCAGTTCTTCCTACGAGCAGTACTTC	CASSSSYEQYF
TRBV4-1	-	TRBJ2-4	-	TGCGCCAGCAGCCCCCAGAAATTGGGAGTCAAAAACATTCAGTACTTC	CASSPQKLGVKNIQYF
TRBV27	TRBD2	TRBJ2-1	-	TGTGCCAGCAGTTTCGGGACTAGCGGTATCTACAATGAGCAGTTCTTC	CASSFGTSGIYNEQFF
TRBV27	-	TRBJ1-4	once	TGTGCCAGCAGTTTATCTCATGTGGCAGGGGCTTTTGAAAAACTGTTTTTT	CASSLSHVAGAFEKLFF
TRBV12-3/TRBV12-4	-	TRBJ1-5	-	TGTGCCAGCAGTTTGGGGGGAAGTCAGCCCCAGCATTTT	CASSLGGSQPQHF
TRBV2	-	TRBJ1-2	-	TGTGCCAGCAGCGATCAGGGGATAGGAGATGGCTACACCTTC	CASSDQGIGDGYTF
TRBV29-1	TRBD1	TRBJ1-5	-	TGCAGCGCCGGGACAGGGGCCCAGCCCCAGCATTTT	CSAGTGAQPQHF